Following are 23 T cell receptor beta chains from one sample sequenced in a study of beta chain features in type 1 diabetes. The investigators reverse transcribed all of the isolated RNA, so they sequenced expressed TCRB transcripts. Method: immunoSEQ multiplex PCR; TCRdb's copy keeps in-frame clones and lacks some. The data show some 200,000 clones, 11% seen once. The sample consisted of central memory CD4+ T cells from blood. These receptors originate from a man between 18 and 29 years old in good health.

The chain links TRBV7-6 to TRBJ2-1; no clear D gene. Trimming shortened V by 4 bases and J by 6 bases, and 4 bases separated the two germline ends. This CDR3 contains 11 residues. The germline gives CDR1 SGHVS, CDR2 FNYEAQ. CDR3 in DNA: TGTGCCAGCAGCTCAAGCAATGAGCAGTTCTTC. The encoded protein is CASSSSNEQFF.

This clone was found a few times. J is TRBJ2-3 and V is TRBV7-2, with TRBD2 identical over 9 bases. V lost 5 bases and J lost 6; bases outside the gene matches: 12. In germline, CDR1 is SGHTA, CDR2 FQGNSA. The CDR3 is made up of 16 amino acids. This chain's CDR3 is CASSQETSGSGDTQYF. CDR3 nucleotide sequence: TGTGCCAGCAGCCAAGAGACTAGCGGTTCCGGGGATACGCAGTATTTT. Looking up the rest from reference TRBV7-2 and TRBJ2-3 gives the full variable domain: GAGVSQSPSNKVTEKGKDVELRCDPISGHTALYWYRQSLGQGLEFLIYFQGNSAPDKSGLPSDRFSAERTGGSVSTLTIQRTQQEDSAVYLCASSQETSGSGDTQYFGPGTRLTVL.

This clone was picked up a small number of times. This rearrangement joins TRBV28 to TRBJ1-5, with 8 nucleotides matching TRBD1. Germline CDR1 and CDR2: MDHEN and SYDVKM. V lost 2 bases and J lost 5; bases outside the gene matches: 11. This CDR3 is built from 17 residues. CDR3 loop: CASSLLQGARKDQPQHF. Here the CDR3 DNA reads TGTGCCAGCAGTTTACTTCAGGGGGCCAGGAAAGATCAGCCCCAGCATTTT.

V usage is TRBV5-1 and J usage is TRBJ2-1, with TRBD2 identical over 9 bases. The germline CDR1 and CDR2 sequences are SGHRS and YFSETQ. The CDR3 has 14 amino acids. V gave up 1 base and J gave up 12 bases; unmatched junction bases: 8. In nucleotides, the CDR3 is TGCGCCAGCAGCTTGCCCTCTAGCGGGGAGGGGCAGTTCTTC. Translated, it gives CASSLPSSGEGQFF.

CDR3 region: CASSYYGGTHEQYF. The CDR3 nucleotides are TGTGCCAGCAGCTACTACGGCGGCACGCACGAGCAGTACTTC. The chain couples TRBV7-2 to TRBJ2-7, with D unclear. V lost 4 bases to trimming and J lost 5 bases, with 15 bases between them. This CDR3 is built from 14 residues. Germline loops: CDR1 SGHTA, CDR2 FQGNSA.

The chain combines TRBV7-8 with TRBJ2-1; 9 bases align to TRBD1. This CDR3 comprises 15 residues. Germline CDR1 and CDR2: SGHVS and FQNEAQ. Trimming at V came to 5 bases and at J to 6 bases, leaving 8 bases not matched to a gene. The CDR3 DNA reads TGTGCCAGCAGCCCCCTGAGGGGACAGGGCAATGAGCAGTTCTTC. The encoded protein is CASSPLRGQGNEQFF.

The table lists this clone with a few counts. The rearrangement joins TRBV7-3 to TRBJ2-3; no clear D gene. The ends were cut back, 5 bases at V and 4 bases at J, with 7 bases in the middle. The CDR3 covers 12 residues. Germline-derived CDR1 and CDR2 are SGHTA and FQGTGA. The CDR3 loop reads CASSDQSDTQYF. In DNA, the CDR3 is TGTGCCAGCAGCGATCAGTCAGATACGCAGTATTTT.

The chain uses TRBV6-1 and TRBJ2-5; 12 positions match TRBD1. The CDR3 consists of 17 residues. V gave up 3 bases and J gave up 2 bases; unmatched junction bases: 7. Per the germline V gene, CDR1 is MNHNS and CDR2 is SASEGT. CDR3 in amino acids: CASSDRDRGRGQETQYF. The CDR3 DNA reads as TGTGCCAGCAGTGACAGGGACAGGGGGCGCGGGCAAGAGACCCAGTACTTC.

V usage is TRBV5-5 and J usage is TRBJ2-3, with TRBD2 matching 13 bases. This CDR3 spans 15 amino acids. Germline V CDR1 and CDR2: SGHKS, YYEKEE (reference sequence). J was trimmed by 10 bases and V by 0 bases; bases with no gene match: 5. The CDR3 here is CASSLGTSGRSAQYF. The CDR3 coding sequence is TGTGCCAGCAGCTTGGGGACTAGCGGGAGATCGGCGCAGTATTTT.

This clone was seen at least ten times. The rearrangement links TRBV28 to TRBJ2-7; 8 bases align to TRBD2. Germline loops: CDR1 MDHEN, CDR2 SYDVKM. J lost 3 bases, V lost 2 bases, and 3 bases had no gene match. The CDR3 spans 14 residues. This CDR3 is CASSLAGGGYEQYF. The CDR3 DNA reads TGTGCCAGCAGTTTAGCGGGAGGTGGCTACGAGCAGTACTTC.

This clone was counted a few times. J is TRBJ2-2 and V is TRBV5-6; tentative D call: TRBD1 (5 bases). The CDR3 covers 15 residues. V dropped 0 bases and J dropped 2 bases, with 8 bases sitting between them. CDR1 and CDR2 from the germline V gene are SGHDT and YYEEEE. CDR3 sequence reads: CASSLGQLNTGELFF. Here the CDR3 DNA reads TGTGCCAGCAGCTTGGGACAGTTAAACACCGGGGAGCTGTTTTTT.

This clone was recorded at least ten times. The chain carries TRBV28 and TRBJ2-1; 8 nucleotides align to TRBD2. The CDR3 runs 15 residues. From germline, CDR1 is MDHEN and CDR2 SYDVKM. V lost 5 bases, J lost 4 bases, and 7 bases stayed unmatched. The CDR3 loop reads CASSMTGGPYNEQFF. Written as DNA, the CDR3 is TGTGCCAGCAGTATGACGGGAGGGCCGTACAATGAGCAGTTCTTC.

This clone has more than one count but fewer than ten. The chain carries TRBV7-8 and TRBJ1-3; no definite D call. The V and J ends lost 5 bases and 5 bases respectively, with 16 bases between them. The CDR3 consists of 15 residues. Germline V lookup: CDR1 SGHVS, CDR2 FQNEAQ. The CDR3 loop reads CASSATRTLRNTIYF. Here the CDR3 DNA reads TGTGCCAGCAGCGCAACAAGGACCCTAAGAAACACCATATATTTT.

This clone came up a few times. The chain joins TRBV2 to TRBJ1-4; TRBD1 might be the D (5 bases). This CDR3 spans 14 amino acids. V was cut by 7 bases and J by 6 bases, with 15 bases left in between. CDR1 is SNHLY and CDR2 is FYNNEI in the germline V gene. The CDR3 loop is CASMRDGGDEKLFF. For the CDR3, the DNA is TGTGCCAGCATGAGGGACGGAGGGGATGAAAAACTGTTTTTT.

This clone was counted at least ten times. V and J are TRBV28 and TRBJ2-1; 7 nucleotides align to TRBD2. The CDR3 sequence is 15 residues long. V lost 3 bases, J lost 7 bases, and 9 bases stayed unmatched. CDR1 and CDR2 from the germline V gene are MDHEN and SYDVKM. Written as DNA, the CDR3 is TGTGCCAGCAGTTTGTGGGAGGGCCTTAGAAATGAGCAGTTCTTC. Amino acid sequence: CASSLWEGLRNEQFF.

This clone was detected a few times. The chain joins TRBV29-1 to TRBJ2-3; no reliable D call. V lost 4 bases, J lost 2 bases, and 13 bases lay in between. The CDR3 loop spans 14 amino acids. Germline V gene data show CDR1 as SQVTM and CDR2 as ANQGSEA. CDR3 in DNA: TGCAGCGTTGGGTTAGGGCGGTACACAGATACGCAGTATTTT. This sequence encodes CSVGLGRYTDTQYF.

The chain has TRBV27 and TRBJ2-7; 8 positions agree with TRBD1. Germline V gene lookup returns CDR1 MNHEY and CDR2 SMNVEV (reference sequence). J was trimmed by 3 bases and V by 4 bases; bases with no gene match: 8. The CDR3 sequence is 15 residues long. The CDR3 is CASSYLDRVIYEQYF. The CDR3 DNA reads TGTGCCAGCAGTTATCTGGACAGGGTGATCTACGAGCAGTACTTC.

The gene calls are TRBV19 and TRBJ1-2, with D perhaps TRBD1 (6 bases). Trimming pared 1 base from V and 6 bases from J, leaving 9 bases between. The CDR3 totals 13 residues. Germline V lookup: CDR1 LNHDA, CDR2 SQIVND (reference sequence). The CDR3 loop is CASSIAWTDGYTF. The CDR3 DNA reads as TGTGCCAGTAGTATAGCCTGGACAGATGGCTACACCTTC.

This clone has a handful of counts. V gene TRBV7-2 combines with J gene TRBJ2-1; 9 nucleotides agree with TRBD2. The J segment lost 8 bases and the V segment lost 5 bases, leaving 10 bases of the junction unmatched. CDR3 size: 15 residues. In germline, CDR1 is SGHTA, CDR2 FQGNSA. The CDR3 spells CASSPGGRAWDEQFF. The CDR3 DNA reads as TGTGCCAGCAGCCCGGGCGGGAGGGCCTGGGATGAGCAGTTCTTC.

This clone has just a few counts. At the DNA level, this CDR3 is encoded by other sequences in the same sample as well. The V gene is TRBV14, the J gene TRBJ2-7; D possibly corresponds to TRBD1 (5 bases). The CDR3 is 13 residues long. Trimming shortened V by 4 bases and J by 3 bases, and 10 bases separated the two germline ends. Germline lookup yields CDR1 SGHDN and CDR2 FVKESK. The CDR3 DNA reads TGTGCCAGCAGCCGGGGCCCGTTCTACGAGCAGTACTTC. Protein sequence: CASSRGPFYEQYF.

Regarding this clone: A read error may explain this, as a much larger clone is one base away. This chain joins TRBV25-1 and TRBJ1-1; TRBD1 is a possible D gene (5 bases). The V gene's germline CDR1 is MGHDK and CDR2 SYGVNS. CDR3 size: 13 residues. V was trimmed by 6 bases and J by 5 bases, leaving 13 bases between them. The DNA of the CDR3 is TGTGCCAGCAGGGAGGTGGGGGGGACTGAAGCTTTCTTT. Protein sequence: CASREVGGTEAFF.

This clone was seen a handful of times. The CDR3, as DNA: TGCGCCAGCAGCCAAAGCCGCGGGGTTGAAGCTTTCTTT. This codes for CASSQSRGVEAFF. V is TRBV4-3 and J is TRBJ1-1; D uncertain. This CDR3 is 13 amino acids long. Deletions cut 2 bases from V and 7 bases from J, with 11 bases between. Per the germline V gene, CDR1 is LGHNA and CDR2 is YSLEER.

This clone was seen repeatedly, ten times or more. The J gene is TRBJ2-1, the V gene TRBV6-5; 9 positions match TRBD1. With 7 bases clipped from V and 9 bases from J, the junction kept 13 bases outside the gene matches. The CDR3 is 15 amino acids. The V gene's germline CDR1 is MNHEY and CDR2 SVGAGI. This CDR3 reads CASTGTGMSRGEQFF. In DNA, the CDR3 is TGTGCCAGCACGGGGACAGGGATGTCCCGGGGTGAGCAGTTCTTC.